The 18 T cell receptor beta chains below come from one sample, sequenced in a study of T cell responses to AZD1222 COVID-19 vaccine (dated by TCRdb to about 2021). The protocol used for the library was the immunoSEQ multiplex PCR assay. The clones in this table, taken by TCRdb from immuneACCESS, are in-frame only. Not every clone is retained; where verified, under half of the shortfall comes from an unresolved V gene, and the cause of the rest is unknown. The sample table shows fewer than 120,000 clones, and 81% are seen once. The ten biggest clones cover about 4.6% of the sample. According to the study, the label for this sample's time point signals: baseline before first vaccination. Sequencing was performed on peripheral blood, taken on day 0 of AZD1222 vaccination. These receptor sequences come from an adult in good health.

This clone appeared a few times. The chain is built from TRBV5-1 and TRBJ2-2; D is undetermined. The CDR3 is 17 amino acids. Germline V gene data show CDR1 as SGHRS and CDR2 as YFSETQ. The V and J ends lost 1 base and 0 bases respectively, with 13 bases between them. The CDR3 bases are TGCGCCAGCAGCTTGTGGGTCGGTATCGCGAACACCGGGGAGCTGTTTTTT. Translation gives CASSLWVGIANTGELFF.

The V call is TRBV18, the J call TRBJ1-2; D ambiguous. Germline loops: CDR1 KGHSH, CDR2 LQKENI. This CDR3 comprises 13 residues. Trimming shortened V by 1 base and J by 5 bases, and 8 bases separated the two germline ends. CDR3 DNA: TGTGCCAGCTCACCACAGTGGGGTTATGGCTACACCTTC. Translation gives CASSPQWGYGYTF.

The chain joins TRBV18 to TRBJ2-7; D unresolved. The CDR3 loop spans 13 amino acids. Trimming cost V 3 bases and J 5 bases, with 11 bases left between them. Germline loops: CDR1 KGHSH, CDR2 LQKENI. DNA of the CDR3: TGTGCCAGCTCACCGGTCAGAGACGACGAGCAGTACTTC. This translates into CASSPVRDDEQYF.

This clone was found a few times. The chain employs TRBV28 and TRBJ2-7, with TRBD1 identical over 10 bases. The CDR3 is made up of 13 amino acids. Germline V CDR1 and CDR2: MDHEN, SYDVKM. V gave up 6 bases and J gave up 4 bases; unmatched junction bases: 3. The CDR3 loop reads CASRTGGFYEQYF. The CDR3 region has the DNA TGTGCCAGCAGGACAGGGGGCTTTTACGAGCAGTACTTC.

The rearrangement links TRBV7-2 to TRBJ1-5; the D is unclear. Trimming cost V 1 base and J 4 bases, with 11 bases left between them. CDR1 and CDR2 from the germline V gene are SGHTA and FQGNSA. This CDR3 contains 15 residues. The CDR3 bases are TGTGCCAGCAGCTTAGTGACGGGCTTGAATCAGCCCCAGCATTTT. It encodes CASSLVTGLNQPQHF.

The sample holds one count of this clone. The chain is built from TRBV7-9 and TRBJ1-1; D perhaps matches TRBD1 (5 bases). Germline V gene data show CDR1 as SEHNR and CDR2 as FQNEAQ (reference sequence). V was clipped by 6 bases and J by 4 bases, with 18 bases between them. The CDR3 is 15 residues long. The CDR3 spells CASSIRMGGSTEAFF. CDR3 in DNA: TGTGCCAGCAGTATCCGGATGGGGGGGAGCACTGAAGCTTTCTTT.

The chain has TRBV5-4 and TRBJ2-1, with 14 positions matching TRBD2. Germline-derived CDR1 and CDR2 are SGHNT and YYREEE (reference sequence). V was pared by 3 bases and J by 7 bases, with 9 bases of the junction left unmatched. This CDR3 has 17 amino acids. The CDR3 sequence: CASSSGLAGGSRNEQFF. The CDR3 region has the DNA TGTGCCAGCAGCTCAGGACTAGCGGGGGGTAGTAGGAATGAGCAGTTCTTC.

The V and J genes are TRBV5-4 and TRBJ2-7, with D perhaps matching TRBD2 (7 bases). The germline V gene has CDR1 SGHNT and CDR2 YYREEE (reference sequence). The CDR3 runs 16 residues. The V end was cut by 4 bases, the J end by 6 bases, with 23 bases between. For the CDR3, the DNA is TGTGCCAGCAGCCCGGCGGGGGCGGGGGCGGTGGGCGAGCAGTACTTC. Protein sequence: CASSPAGAGAVGEQYF.

V and J are TRBV9 and TRBJ2-2; weak D call: TRBD2 (6 bases). Trimming stripped 0 bases from V and 5 bases from J, with 17 bases between. CDR3 length: 17 residues. CDR1 is SGDLS, CDR2 YYNGEE, per germline. This CDR3 is CASSVAPGAGRTGELFF. The DNA for the CDR3 is TGTGCCAGCAGCGTAGCCCCCGGGGCGGGGCGTACCGGGGAGCTGTTTTTT.

The chain links TRBV19 to TRBJ1-1; D possibly corresponds to TRBD1 (6 bases). The germline V and J ends were trimmed by 7 bases and 5 bases, with 8 bases remaining between them. In germline, CDR1 is LNHDA, CDR2 SQIVND (reference sequence). The CDR3 totals 11 residues. CDR3 sequence (DNA): TGTGCCAGTACAGGGGCAACTGAAGCTTTCTTT. It translates to CASTGATEAFF.

V usage is TRBV6-5 and J usage is TRBJ1-4; perhaps TRBD1 as D (6 bases). In germline, CDR1 is MNHEY, CDR2 SVGAGI. The CDR3 length is 12 residues. The V gene lost 7 bases and the J gene lost 7 bases, with 10 bases spanning the gap. The CDR3 is CASKGGSEKLFF. Written as DNA, the CDR3 is TGTGCCAGCAAAGGGGGAAGTGAAAAACTGTTTTTT.

A few counts support this clone. The J gene is TRBJ1-5, the V gene TRBV10-3; no reliable D call. This CDR3 has 14 amino acids. V lost 3 bases to trimming and J lost 4 bases, with 10 bases between them. CDR1 is ENHRY, CDR2 SYGVKD, per germline. In nucleotides, the CDR3 is TGTGCCATCAGTGACAACGGGATTAATCAGCCCCAGCATTTT. Encoded protein: CAISDNGINQPQHF.

The chain employs TRBV7-2 and TRBJ1-4, with 7 positions matching TRBD1. This CDR3 is 15 amino acids long. Germline-derived CDR1 and CDR2 are SGHTA and FQGNSA. V dropped 5 bases and J dropped 3; count of bases not matched to a gene: 6. The CDR3 region has the DNA TGTGCCAGCAGCAGGGGGCTTCTCCCTAATGAAAAACTGTTTTTT. It translates to CASSRGLLPNEKLFF.

The chain couples TRBV14 to TRBJ2-1, with 10 bases that match TRBD2. Germline values: CDR1 SGHDN, CDR2 FVKESK. Trimming removed 4 bases from V and 2 bases from J; junction bases left unmatched: 5. The CDR3 covers 16 residues. CDR3 coding DNA: TGTGCCAGCAGCCGCGGCCTAGCGGGAGCCTACAATGAGCAGTTCTTC. Its translation: CASSRGLAGAYNEQFF.

This clone showed up just a few times. The chain links TRBV3-1 (or the pseudogene TRBV3-2) to TRBJ1-1; 7 nucleotides agree with TRBD1. V dropped 4 bases and J dropped 7; count of bases not matched to a gene: 6. Germline assignment: CDR1 LGHDT and CDR2 YNNKEL (reference sequence). This CDR3 region has 13 residues. The CDR3 DNA follows: TGTGCCAGCAGCCTCGGGACAGCTGGTGAAGCTTTCTTT. This encodes CASSLGTAGEAFF.

This clone was recorded once. V and J are TRBV2 and TRBJ2-7; 7 bases match TRBD2. Germline CDR1 reads SNHLY; CDR2 reads FYNNEI. CDR3 size: 15 residues. V was pared by 4 bases and J by 6 bases, with 12 bases of the junction left unmatched. This CDR3 is CASSGFGGEGREQYF. In DNA, the CDR3 is TGTGCCAGCAGTGGATTCGGAGGGGAGGGACGCGAGCAGTACTTC.

With respect to this clone: One junction end does not reproduce the germline sequence, and a read error may be involved. The chain has TRBV24-1 and TRBJ1-1; D gene ambiguous. The CDR3 is 15 amino acids. Germline V gene lookup returns CDR1 KGHDR and CDR2 SFDVKD. DNA for the CDR3: TGTGCCACCAGTGACGGCGGAGCCAAGAACAGTGAAGCTTTCTTT. Its protein is CATSDGGAKNSEAFF.

This chain links TRBV2 with TRBJ2-6, with a tentative D call TRBD1 (5 bases). This CDR3 contains 17 residues. Germline lookup yields CDR1 SNHLY and CDR2 FYNNEI. Trimming took off 6 bases at V and 0 bases at J, with 15 bases between the two ends. CDR3 nucleotides: TGTGCCAGCAGCGTCGGACACGCGAGCTCTGGGGCCAACGTCCTGACTTTC. Its protein product is CASSVGHASSGANVLTF. The full variable domain, in which reference TRBV2 and TRBJ2-6 provide the parts outside the CDR3, is EPEVTQTPSHQVTQMGQEVILRCVPISNHLYFYWYRQILGQKVEFLVSFYNNEISEKSEIFDDQFSVERPDGSNFTLKIRSTKLEDSAMYFCASSVGHASSGANVLTFGAGSRLTVL.